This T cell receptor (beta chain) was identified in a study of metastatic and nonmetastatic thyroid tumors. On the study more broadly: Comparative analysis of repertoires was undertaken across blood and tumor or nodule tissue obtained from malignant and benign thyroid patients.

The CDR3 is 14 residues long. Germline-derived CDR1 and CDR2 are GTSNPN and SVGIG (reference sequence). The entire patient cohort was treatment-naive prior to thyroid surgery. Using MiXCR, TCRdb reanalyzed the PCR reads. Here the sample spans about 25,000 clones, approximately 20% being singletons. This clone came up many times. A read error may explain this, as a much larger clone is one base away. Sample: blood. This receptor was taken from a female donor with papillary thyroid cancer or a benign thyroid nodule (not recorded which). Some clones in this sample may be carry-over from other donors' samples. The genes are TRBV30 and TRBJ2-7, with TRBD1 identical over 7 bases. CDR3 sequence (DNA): TGTGCCTGGACCCTAACGAGGGGGCTCTACGGGCAGTACTTC. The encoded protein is CAWTLTRGLYGQYF. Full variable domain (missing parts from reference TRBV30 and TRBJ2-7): SQTIHQWPATLVQPVGSPLSLECTVEGTSNPNLYWYRQAAGRGLQLLFYSVGIGQISSEVPQNLSASRPQDRQFILSSKKLLLSDSGFYLCAWTLTRGLYGQYFGPGTRLTVT.